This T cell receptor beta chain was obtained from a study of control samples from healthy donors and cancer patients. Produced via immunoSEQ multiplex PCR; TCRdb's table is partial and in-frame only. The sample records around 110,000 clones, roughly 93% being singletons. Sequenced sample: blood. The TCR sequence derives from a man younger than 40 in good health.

The CDR3: CASSPIAGGLQETQYF. The CDR3 DNA follows: TGTGCCAGCAGTCCTATAGCGGGGGGTCTCCAAGAGACCCAGTACTTC. The V and J genes are TRBV6-6 and TRBJ2-5, with 10 bases lining up with TRBD2. This CDR3 is 16 amino acids long. CDR1 is MNHNY, CDR2 SVGAGI, per germline (reference sequence). V shed 5 bases, J shed 1 base, and the junction held 7 bases outside the gene matches.